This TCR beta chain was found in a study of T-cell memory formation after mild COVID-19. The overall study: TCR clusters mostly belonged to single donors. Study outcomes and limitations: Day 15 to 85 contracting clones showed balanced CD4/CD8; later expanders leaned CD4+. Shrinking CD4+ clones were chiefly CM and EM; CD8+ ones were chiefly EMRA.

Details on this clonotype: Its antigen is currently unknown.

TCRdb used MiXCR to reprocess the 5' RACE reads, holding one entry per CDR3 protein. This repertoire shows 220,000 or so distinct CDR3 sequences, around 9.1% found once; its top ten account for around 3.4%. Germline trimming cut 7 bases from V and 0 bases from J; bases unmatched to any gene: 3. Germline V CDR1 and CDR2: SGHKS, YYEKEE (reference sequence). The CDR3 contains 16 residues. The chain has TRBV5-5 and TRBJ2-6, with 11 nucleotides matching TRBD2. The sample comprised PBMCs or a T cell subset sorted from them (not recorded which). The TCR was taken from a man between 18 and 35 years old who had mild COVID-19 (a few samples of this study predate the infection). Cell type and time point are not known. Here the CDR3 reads CASQGLAVSGANVLTF. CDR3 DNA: TGTGCCAGCCAGGGACTAGCGGTCTCTGGGGCCAACGTCCTGACTTTC.